The entry below describes one T cell receptor (beta chain). Its antigen is not identified. Through Arm-PCR of CDR3 regions and iRepertoire HTBI primers, TCR beta libraries were built. Using its own MiXCR run on the multiplex PCR reads, TCRdb lists one record per CDR3 protein. The sample records about 660,000 distinct CDR3 sequences, about 32% being singletons. The sample comes from a study of regulatory T cells in long-lasting Graves disease. Study background: Treatment with antithyroid drugs for over 5 years, together with positive TSH receptor antibodies, meant persistent Graves' disease. General study points: Newly diagnosed Graves' patients had higher TCR diversity than persistent ones. Gene preferences differed: TRBV28, TRBJ1-2, TRBJ2-5 in persistent cases.

The CDR3 is made up of 12 amino acids. The germline gives CDR1 SGHRS, CDR2 YFSETQ. Trimming stripped 4 bases from V and 4 bases from J, with 7 bases between. Time point noted: persistent/refractory GD, antithyroid drugs over 5 years with positive TRAb. Scientists built the TCR library using RNA that was extracted from PBMCs. The diagnosis of Graves' disease used American Thyroid Association guidelines. The chain has TRBV5-1 and TRBJ2-3; D ambiguous. The clonotype was recovered from a female donor with Graves disease. This sample comprised peripheral blood mononuclear cells (PBMCs), obtained when the disease was refractory, from a patient treated with antithyroid drugs. CDR3: CASSPGSDTQYF. CDR3 sequence (DNA): TGCGCCAGCAGCCCTGGGTCAGATACGCAGTATTTT.